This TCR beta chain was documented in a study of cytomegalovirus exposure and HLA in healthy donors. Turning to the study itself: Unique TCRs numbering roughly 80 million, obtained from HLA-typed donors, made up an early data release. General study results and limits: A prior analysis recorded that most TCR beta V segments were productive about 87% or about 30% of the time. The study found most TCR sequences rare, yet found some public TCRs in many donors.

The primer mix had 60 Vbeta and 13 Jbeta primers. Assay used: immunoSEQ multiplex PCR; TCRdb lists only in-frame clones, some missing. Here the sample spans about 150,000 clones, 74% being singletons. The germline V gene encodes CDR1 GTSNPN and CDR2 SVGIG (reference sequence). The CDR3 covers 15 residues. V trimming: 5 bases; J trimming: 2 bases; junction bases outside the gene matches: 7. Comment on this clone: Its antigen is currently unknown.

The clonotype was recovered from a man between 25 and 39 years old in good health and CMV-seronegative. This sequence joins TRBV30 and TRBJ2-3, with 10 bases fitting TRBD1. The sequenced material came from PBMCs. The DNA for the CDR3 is TGTGCCTGGTACCGGGACAGGGGATCCACAGATACGCAGTATTTT. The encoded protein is CAWYRDRGSTDTQYF.